The 28 T cell receptor beta chains below all came from one sample that was sequenced in a study of blood T cell repertoires in COVID-19. Data came from immunoSEQ multiplex PCR; TCRdb stores just in-frame clones and leaves some out. The data contain 250,000 or so clones, 88% of them singletons. The sequencing sample was made of peripheral blood. Source of these receptors: a woman aged 40 to 50 who had recovered from COVID-19.

CDR3 amino acids: CASTEGQFQETQYF. CDR3 coding DNA: TGTGCCAGCACCGAGGGCCAGTTCCAAGAGACCCAGTACTTC. V gene TRBV13 combines with J gene TRBJ2-5, with a weak D call TRBD2 (5 bases). V lost 7 bases and J 1 base, leaving 13 bases between the germline ends. The CDR3 contains 14 residues. Germline V gene data show CDR1 as PRHDT and CDR2 as FYEKMQ (reference sequence). Full variable domain (rest looked up from reference TRBV13 and TRBJ2-5): AAGVIQSPRHLIKEKRETATLKCYPIPRHDTVYWYQQGPGQDPQFLISFYEKMQSDKGSIPDRFSAQQFSDYHSELNMSSLELGDSALYFCASTEGQFQETQYFGPGTRLLVL.

This rearrangement joins TRBV30 to TRBJ1-2; 7 nucleotides line up with TRBD1. Germline trimming cut 2 bases from V and 2 bases from J; bases unmatched to any gene: 14. This CDR3 has 17 amino acids. Germline V gene data show CDR1 as GTSNPN and CDR2 as SVGIG (reference sequence). The CDR3 sequence is CAWSSTKTGTENYGYTF. CDR3 nucleotides: TGTGCCTGGAGTTCAACCAAGACCGGGACAGAAAACTATGGCTACACCTTC.

The chain links TRBV11-1 to TRBJ1-2; 9 nucleotides agree with TRBD1. J gave up 6 bases and V 5 bases, and 4 bases lay outside the gene matches. CDR3 size: 13 residues. From germline, CDR1 is SGHAT and CDR2 FQDESV (reference sequence). This CDR3 is CASSPRTGDGYTF. CDR3 in DNA: TGTGCCAGCAGCCCCCGGACAGGGGATGGCTACACCTTC.

This clone was detected only a few times. The V gene is TRBV20-1, the J gene TRBJ2-1; TRBD2 matches 8 bases. With 3 bases clipped from V and 3 bases from J, the junction kept 10 bases outside the gene matches. The CDR3 is made up of 16 amino acids. CDR1 DFQATT and CDR2 SNEGSKA come from the germline V gene (reference sequence). CDR3 sequence reads: CSASWVAGTYYNEQFF. CDR3 coding DNA: TGCAGTGCTAGTTGGGTAGCGGGAACCTACTACAATGAGCAGTTCTTC.

The CDR3 spells CASSSPGQGRETQYF. In nucleotides, the CDR3 is TGTGCCAGCAGCTCGCCGGGACAGGGGCGAGAGACCCAGTACTTC. J is TRBJ2-5 and V is TRBV7-2, with 10 bases aligning to TRBD1. Germline V gene lookup returns CDR1 SGHTA and CDR2 FQGNSA. This CDR3 has 15 amino acids. J lost 4 bases, V lost 4 bases, and 6 bases had no gene match. Full variable domain (remainder filled in from reference TRBV7-2 and TRBJ2-5): GAGVSQSPSNKVTEKGKDVELRCDPISGHTALYWYRQSLGQGLEFLIYFQGNSAPDKSGLPSDRFSAERTGGSVSTLTIQRTQQEDSAVYLCASSSPGQGRETQYFGPGTRLLVL.

The V call is TRBV7-2, the J call TRBJ2-7; TRBD2 aligns across 8 bases. V trimming: 1 base; J trimming: 5 bases; junction bases outside the gene matches: 7. CDR3 length: 15 amino acids. Germline assignment: CDR1 SGHTA and CDR2 FQGNSA. Here the CDR3 DNA reads TGTGCCAGCAGCTTAGGGGGGACTAGGCGGGACGAGCAGTACTTC. Its translation is CASSLGGTRRDEQYF.

DNA for the CDR3: TGTGCCAGCAGCCCCCGGGTAGCCTACAATGAGCAGTTCTTC. It yields the protein CASSPRVAYNEQFF. The chain links TRBV7-2 to TRBJ2-1; D is ambiguous. This CDR3 comprises 14 residues. From germline, CDR1 is SGHTA and CDR2 FQGNSA. V was pared by 5 bases and J by 2 bases, with 10 bases between.

This sequence joins TRBV7-2 and TRBJ1-5; 10 nucleotides line up with TRBD1. Per the germline V gene, CDR1 is SGHTA and CDR2 is FQGNSA. V lost 5 bases and J lost 2; bases outside the gene matches: 3. This CDR3 has 15 residues. The chain's CDR3 is CASSLGTGGNQPQHF. CDR3 nucleotide sequence: TGTGCCAGCAGCCTAGGGACAGGGGGCAATCAGCCCCAGCATTTT.

The gene calls are TRBV7-3 and TRBJ2-7; no firm D call. This CDR3 has 15 amino acids. Per the germline V gene, CDR1 is SGHTA and CDR2 is FQGTGA. V gave up 5 bases and J gave up 9 bases, with 23 bases separating them. CDR3 residues: CASSQRLAVGPWQYF. The CDR3 DNA sequence: TGTGCCAGCAGCCAAAGGCTGGCGGTAGGTCCGTGGCAGTACTTC.

This clone appeared a single time. This chain links TRBV14 with TRBJ2-5; D uncertain. CDR1 is SGHDN and CDR2 is FVKESK in the germline V gene. The germline V and J ends were trimmed by 1 base and 9 bases, with 12 bases remaining between them. There are 13 residues in the CDR3. The CDR3 protein is CASSQGPSLAQYF. Written as DNA, the CDR3 is TGTGCCAGCAGCCAAGGGCCCAGTCTAGCCCAGTACTTC.

The V gene is TRBV7-8, the J gene TRBJ1-1; a possible D gene is TRBD1 (5 bases). The CDR3 loop spans 15 amino acids. CDR1 and CDR2 (germline): SGHVS, FQNEAQ. Trimming took off 1 base at V and 8 bases at J, with 17 bases between the two ends. CDR3 sequence (DNA): TGTGCCAGCAGCTTAGGGGGGGTCCTCCTGCGAGAAGCTTTCTTT. As protein: CASSLGGVLLREAFF.

This chain links TRBV6-6 with TRBJ1-2; TRBD1 matches at 7 bases. The CDR3 extends over 13 amino acids. V shed 7 bases, J shed 2 bases, and the junction held 4 bases outside the gene matches. CDR1 and CDR2 (germline): MNHNY, SVGAGI (reference sequence). The CDR3 loop reads CASTQQGNYGYTF. The CDR3 DNA is TGTGCCAGCACCCAACAGGGGAACTATGGCTACACCTTC.

The chain has TRBV7-9 and TRBJ2-1; 7 bases are a match to TRBD2. Germline CDR1 and CDR2: SEHNR and FQNEAQ (reference sequence). V trimming: 4 bases; J trimming: 6 bases; junction bases outside the gene matches: 0. There are 12 residues in the CDR3. The CDR3 bases are TGTGCCAGCAGCTGGGGGGGCAATGAGCAGTTCTTC. Protein sequence: CASSWGGNEQFF.

This chain links TRBV7-2 with TRBJ1-5; a possible D gene is TRBD1 (6 bases). This CDR3 has 16 residues. V lost 5 bases to trimming and J lost 6 bases, with 20 bases between them. The germline gives CDR1 SGHTA, CDR2 FQGNSA. CDR3 in amino acids: CASSPRVGAGVQPQHF. The CDR3 coding sequence is TGTGCCAGCAGCCCTAGGGTGGGGGCAGGGGTTCAGCCCCAGCATTTT.

This rearrangement joins TRBV7-6 to TRBJ1-2; D is unclear. This CDR3 is 15 amino acids long. V was trimmed by 5 bases and J by 6 bases, leaving 19 bases between them. Germline CDR1 reads SGHVS; CDR2 reads FNYEAQ. This CDR3 is CASSPSGLAPNGYTF. The CDR3 region has the DNA TGTGCCAGCAGCCCTAGCGGGTTGGCACCTAATGGCTACACCTTC.

This rearrangement joins TRBV10-3 to TRBJ1-4; 10 bases agree with TRBD1. The J segment lost 5 bases and the V segment lost 5 bases, leaving 8 bases of the junction unmatched. The germline V gene has CDR1 ENHRY and CDR2 SYGVKD. The CDR3 is made up of 16 amino acids. The CDR3 DNA follows: TGTGCCATCAGTACCGGGACAGGGGCCAGGAATGAAAAACTGTTTTTT. Translation gives CAISTGTGARNEKLFF.

The table lists this clone with a count of one. This chain links TRBV30 with TRBJ1-4, with D possibly being TRBD1 (5 bases). The germline V gene has CDR1 GTSNPN and CDR2 SVGIG (reference sequence). The V gene lost 5 bases and the J gene lost 3 bases, with 13 bases spanning the gap. The CDR3 has 14 amino acids. The CDR3 nucleotides read TGTGCCTGGTCGGGGGGTAGTGCTAATGAAAAACTGTTTTTT. It yields the protein CAWSGGSANEKLFF.

This clone was counted only a few times. The chain carries TRBV2 and TRBJ2-2; possibly TRBD2 for D (6 bases). CDR3 length equals 17 residues. Trimming pared 0 bases from V and 1 base from J, leaving 12 bases between. The germline gives CDR1 SNHLY, CDR2 FYNNEI. For the CDR3, the DNA is TGTGCCAGCAGTGAAGCGTCGACTAGTATGAACACCGGGGAGCTGTTTTTT. This sequence encodes CASSEASTSMNTGELFF.

The genes are TRBV5-4 and TRBJ2-3, with 10 bases that match TRBD2. Per germline, CDR1 SGHNT and CDR2 YYREEE (reference sequence). The CDR3 loop spans 14 amino acids. The V and J ends lost 4 bases and 6 bases, in that order; junction bases with no gene match: 5. CDR3 protein: CASSTPSGSDTQYF. The CDR3 DNA reads TGTGCCAGCAGCACCCCTAGCGGGAGCGATACGCAGTATTTT.

The rearrangement joins TRBV19 to TRBJ1-1, with 9 bases matching TRBD1. Germline CDR1 reads LNHDA; CDR2 reads SQIVND (reference sequence). The V segment lost 4 bases and the J segment 6 bases; nucleotides outside the gene matches: 12. This CDR3 is built from 16 residues. As DNA, the CDR3 is TGTGCCAGTAGTACCATCCCGGGACAGGGTCTCCCTGAAGCTTTCTTT. This gives the protein CASSTIPGQGLPEAFF.

The chain couples TRBV4-3 to TRBJ2-7; 11 bases agree with TRBD2. Trimming at V came to 1 base and at J to 2 bases, leaving 4 bases not matched to a gene. This CDR3 comprises 16 residues. Germline V gene sequence: CDR1 LGHNA, CDR2 YSLEER. CDR3 amino acids: CASSQGGTSGTYEQYF. The CDR3 DNA is TGCGCCAGCAGCCAAGGGGGGACTAGCGGAACCTACGAGCAGTACTTC.

J is TRBJ2-7 and V is TRBV7-2; TRBD1 might be the D (5 bases). Looked up from germline, CDR1 is SGHTA and CDR2 is FQGNSA. The V and J ends lost 1 base and 2 bases respectively, with 9 bases between them. The CDR3 is 14 amino acids. CDR3 sequence: CASSLGGATYEQYF. CDR3 sequence (DNA): TGTGCCAGCAGCTTAGGGGGCGCGACCTACGAGCAGTACTTC. The variable domain in full, with the rest retrieved from reference TRBV7-2 and TRBJ2-7, is GAGVSQSPSNKVTEKGKDVELRCDPISGHTALYWYRQSLGQGLEFLIYFQGNSAPDKSGLPSDRFSAERTGGSVSTLTIQRTQQEDSAVYLCASSLGGATYEQYFGPGTRLTVT.

V gene TRBV27 combines with J gene TRBJ2-1, with D maybe TRBD2 (6 bases). The CDR3 is 15 amino acids. The germline gives CDR1 MNHEY, CDR2 SMNVEV (reference sequence). Trimming removed 3 bases at V and 4 bases at J, with 13 bases between. The CDR3 protein is CASSLAGSWYNEQFF. The CDR3 bases are TGTGCCAGCAGTTTGGCGGGGAGTTGGTACAATGAGCAGTTCTTC.

The chain joins TRBV7-8 to TRBJ2-5; 15 bases are shared with TRBD2. Germline CDR1 is SGHVS and CDR2 is FQNEAQ. The junction had 9 bases not matched to a gene; V was cut back by 5 bases and J by 5 bases. CDR3 length: 17 amino acids. CDR3: CASSPGTSGRWGETQYF. The CDR3 DNA is TGTGCCAGCAGCCCCGGGACTAGCGGGAGGTGGGGGGAGACCCAGTACTTC.

The chain couples TRBV10-3 to TRBJ1-6; tentatively, D is TRBD1 (6 bases). The CDR3 is 16 residues long. Looked up from germline, CDR1 is ENHRY and CDR2 is SYGVKD. Trimming took 3 bases from V and 5 from J, leaving 14 bases between them. Here the CDR3 reads CAISDLGQSHNSPLHF. The CDR3, as DNA: TGTGCCATCAGTGACCTCGGACAGAGCCATAATTCACCCCTCCACTTT.

This chain links TRBV19 with TRBJ1-1; D is unclear. CDR1 and CDR2 from the germline V gene are LNHDA and SQIVND (reference sequence). The CDR3 runs 14 residues. V shed 7 bases and J shed 1 base, with 13 bases lying between them. The CDR3 loop reads CASKVGVTNTEAFF. CDR3 DNA sequence: TGTGCCAGTAAGGTCGGAGTAACGAACACTGAAGCTTTCTTT.

The rearrangement joins TRBV27 to TRBJ1-1, with TRBD1 matching 7 bases. CDR1 and CDR2 from the germline V gene are MNHEY and SMNVEV (reference sequence). V dropped 11 bases and J dropped 6; count of bases not matched to a gene: 9. The CDR3 has 12 residues. As DNA, the CDR3 is TGTGCCTCGGGAGGGGGCGAGGCTGAAGCTTTCTTT. Protein product: CASGGGEAEAFF.

The V call is TRBV2, the J call TRBJ2-2, with a possible D match to TRBD1 (5 bases). Trimming stripped 6 bases from V and 5 bases from J, with 16 bases between. Germline values: CDR1 SNHLY, CDR2 FYNNEI. The CDR3 extends over 15 amino acids. Here the CDR3 reads CASRTPKGKTGELFF. DNA of the CDR3: TGTGCCAGCAGAACACCCAAGGGGAAGACCGGGGAGCTGTTTTTT. Full variable domain (outside the CDR3, taken from reference TRBV2 and TRBJ2-2): EPEVTQTPSHQVTQMGQEVILRCVPISNHLYFYWYRQILGQKVEFLVSFYNNEISEKSEIFDDQFSVERPDGSNFTLKIRSTKLEDSAMYFCASRTPKGKTGELFFGEGSRLTVL.